This T cell receptor (beta chain) was sequenced during a study of lymphopenia after photon versus proton radiotherapy. General observations from the study: Post-nadir TCR diversity decline inversely tracked overall survival among those who died. Post-nadir diversity loss with photons came from oligoclonal expansion, particularly CD8+ Temra cells.

Details on this clone: Its cognate antigen is unknown.

V was clipped by 0 bases and J by 3 bases; unmatched bases: 6. Germline V gene lookup returns CDR1 KGHSH and CDR2 LQKENI. This CDR3 is built from 16 residues. The table came from immunoSEQ multiplex PCR; TCRdb's copy has only in-frame clones and leaves some out. The sample consists of just over 30,000 clones, approximately 93% of them appearing once. Source: peripheral blood, taken from a patient treated with photon-based radiotherapy. The sequence came from a woman in her fifties or sixties with cholangiocarcinoma. The V and J genes are TRBV18 and TRBJ2-7; 9 nucleotides align to TRBD1. The CDR3 region has the DNA TGTGCCAGCTCACCACCGGACAGGGGTAGGGGCTACGAGCAGTACTTC. Residues: CASSPPDRGRGYEQYF. Drawing the rest from reference TRBV18 and TRBJ2-7, the complete variable domain is NAGVMQNPRHLVRRRGQEARLRCSPMKGHSHVYWYRQLPEEGLKFMVYLQKENIIDESGMPKERFSAEFPKEGPSILRIQQVVRGDSAAYFCASSPPDRGRGYEQYFGPGTRLTVT.